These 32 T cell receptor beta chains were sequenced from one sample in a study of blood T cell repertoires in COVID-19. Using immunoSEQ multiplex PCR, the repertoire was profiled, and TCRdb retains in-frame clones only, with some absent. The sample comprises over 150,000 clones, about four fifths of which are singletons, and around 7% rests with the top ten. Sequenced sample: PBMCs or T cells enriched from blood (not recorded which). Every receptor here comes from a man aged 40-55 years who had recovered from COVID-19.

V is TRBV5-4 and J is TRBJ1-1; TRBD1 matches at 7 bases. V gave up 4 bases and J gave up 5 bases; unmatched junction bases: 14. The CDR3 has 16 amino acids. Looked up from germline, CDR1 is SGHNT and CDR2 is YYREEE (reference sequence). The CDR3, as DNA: TGTGCCAGCAGCCCTAAGAAACAGGGGCCGGGGACTGAAGCTTTCTTT. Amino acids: CASSPKKQGPGTEAFF.

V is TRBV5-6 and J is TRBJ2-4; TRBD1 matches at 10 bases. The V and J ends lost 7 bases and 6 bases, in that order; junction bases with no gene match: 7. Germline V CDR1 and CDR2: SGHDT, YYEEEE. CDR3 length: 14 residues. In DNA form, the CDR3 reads TGTGCCAGCTCACCGGGACAGGGGTCAAACATTCAGTACTTC. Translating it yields CASSPGQGSNIQYF.

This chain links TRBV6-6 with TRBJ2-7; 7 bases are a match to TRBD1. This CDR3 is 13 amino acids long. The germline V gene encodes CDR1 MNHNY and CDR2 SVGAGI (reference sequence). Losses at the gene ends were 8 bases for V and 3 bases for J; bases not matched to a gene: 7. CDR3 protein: CASGRDSYYEQYF. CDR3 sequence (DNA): TGTGCCAGCGGTAGGGACAGTTACTACGAGCAGTACTTC.

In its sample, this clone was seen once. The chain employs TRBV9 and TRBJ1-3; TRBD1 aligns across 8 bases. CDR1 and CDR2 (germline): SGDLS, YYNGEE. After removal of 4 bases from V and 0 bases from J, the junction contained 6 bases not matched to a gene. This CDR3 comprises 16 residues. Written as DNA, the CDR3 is TGTGCCAGCAGCCCCGGGACAGGAATCTCTGGAAACACCATATATTTT. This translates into CASSPGTGISGNTIYF.

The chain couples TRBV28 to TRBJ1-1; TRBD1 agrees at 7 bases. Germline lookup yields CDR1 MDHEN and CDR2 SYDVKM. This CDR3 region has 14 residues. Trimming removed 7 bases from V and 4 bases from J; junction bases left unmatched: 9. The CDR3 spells CASTRQGWVTEAFF. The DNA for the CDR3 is TGTGCCAGCACTCGACAGGGATGGGTCACTGAAGCTTTCTTT.

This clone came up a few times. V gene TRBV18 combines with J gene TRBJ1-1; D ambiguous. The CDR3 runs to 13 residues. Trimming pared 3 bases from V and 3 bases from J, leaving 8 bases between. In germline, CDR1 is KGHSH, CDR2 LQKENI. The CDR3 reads CASSPAEYTEAFF. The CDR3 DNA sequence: TGTGCCAGCTCACCGGCGGAGTACACTGAAGCTTTCTTT. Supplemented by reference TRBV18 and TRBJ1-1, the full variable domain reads NAGVMQNPRHLVRRRGQEARLRCSPMKGHSHVYWYRQLPEEGLKFMVYLQKENIIDESGMPKERFSAEFPKEGPSILRIQQVVRGDSAAYFCASSPAEYTEAFFGQGTRLTVV.

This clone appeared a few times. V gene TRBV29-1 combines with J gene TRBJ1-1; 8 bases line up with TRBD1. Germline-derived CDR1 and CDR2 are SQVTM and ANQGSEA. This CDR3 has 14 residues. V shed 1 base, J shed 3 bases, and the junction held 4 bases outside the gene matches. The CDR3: CSVEVQGADTEAFF. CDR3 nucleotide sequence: TGCAGCGTTGAAGTTCAGGGGGCGGACACTGAAGCTTTCTTT. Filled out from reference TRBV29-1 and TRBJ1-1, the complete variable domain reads SAVISQKPSRDICQRGTSLTIQCQVDSQVTMMFWYRQQPGQSLTLIATANQGSEATYESGFVIDKFPISRPNLTFSTLTVSNMSPEDSSIYLCSVEVQGADTEAFFGQGTRLTVV.

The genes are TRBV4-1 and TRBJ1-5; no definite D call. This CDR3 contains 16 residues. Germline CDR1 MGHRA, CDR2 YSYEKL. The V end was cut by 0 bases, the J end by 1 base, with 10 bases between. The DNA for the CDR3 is TGCGCCAGCAGCCAAGACTCGGTTTTCAGCAATCAGCCCCAGCATTTT. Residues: CASSQDSVFSNQPQHF.

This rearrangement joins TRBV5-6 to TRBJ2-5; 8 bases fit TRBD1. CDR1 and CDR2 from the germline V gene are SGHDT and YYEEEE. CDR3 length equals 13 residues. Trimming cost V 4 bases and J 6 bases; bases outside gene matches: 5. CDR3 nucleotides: TGTGCCAGCAGCCCTACAGGGGGTAAGACCCAGTACTTC. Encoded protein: CASSPTGGKTQYF.

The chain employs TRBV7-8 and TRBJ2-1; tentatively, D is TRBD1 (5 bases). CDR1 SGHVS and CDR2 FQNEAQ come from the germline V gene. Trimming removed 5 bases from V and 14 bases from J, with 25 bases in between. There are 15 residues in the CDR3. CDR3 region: CASSLLSQGVKGKFF. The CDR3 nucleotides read TGTGCCAGCAGCCTCTTAAGTCAGGGTGTGAAGGGAAAGTTCTTC.

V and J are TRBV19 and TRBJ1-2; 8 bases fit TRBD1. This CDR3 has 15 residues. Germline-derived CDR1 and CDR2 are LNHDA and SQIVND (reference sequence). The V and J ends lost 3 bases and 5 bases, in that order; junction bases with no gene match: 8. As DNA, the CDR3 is TGTGCCAGTAGTATCAGACAGGGGTATATGTATGGCTACACCTTC. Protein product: CASSIRQGYMYGYTF.

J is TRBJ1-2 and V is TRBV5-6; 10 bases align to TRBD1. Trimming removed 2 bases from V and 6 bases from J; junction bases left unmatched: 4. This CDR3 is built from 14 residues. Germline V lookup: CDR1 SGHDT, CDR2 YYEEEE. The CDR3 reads CASSLGDRGDGYTF. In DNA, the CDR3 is TGTGCCAGCAGCTTAGGGGACAGGGGAGATGGCTACACCTTC.

The CDR3 here is CSVGEGTYNEQFF. In DNA, the CDR3 is TGCAGCGTTGGGGAGGGAACGTACAATGAGCAGTTCTTC. The chain has TRBV29-1 and TRBJ2-1, with TRBD2 matching 7 bases. Germline V gene data show CDR1 as SQVTM and CDR2 as ANQGSEA. This CDR3 has 13 amino acids. V was clipped by 4 bases and J by 4 bases; unmatched bases: 4.

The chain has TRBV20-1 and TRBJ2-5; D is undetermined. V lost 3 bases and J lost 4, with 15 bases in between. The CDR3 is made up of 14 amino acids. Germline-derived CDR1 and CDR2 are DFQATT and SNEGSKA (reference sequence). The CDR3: CSASPLAERETQYF. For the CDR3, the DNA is TGCAGTGCTAGTCCCCTTGCGGAACGAGAGACCCAGTACTTC.

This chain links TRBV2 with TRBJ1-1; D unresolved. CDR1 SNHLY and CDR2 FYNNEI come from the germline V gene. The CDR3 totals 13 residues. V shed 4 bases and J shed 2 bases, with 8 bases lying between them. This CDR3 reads CASSVQFNTEAFF. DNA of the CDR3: TGTGCCAGCAGTGTTCAGTTTAACACTGAAGCTTTCTTT.

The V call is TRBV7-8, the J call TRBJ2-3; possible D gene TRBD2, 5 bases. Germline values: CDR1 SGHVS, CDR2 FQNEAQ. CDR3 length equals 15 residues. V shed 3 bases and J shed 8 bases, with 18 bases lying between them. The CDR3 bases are TGTGCCAGCAGCTTGAGTCCGGGATTACAGAGTACGCAGTATTTT. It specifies CASSLSPGLQSTQYF.

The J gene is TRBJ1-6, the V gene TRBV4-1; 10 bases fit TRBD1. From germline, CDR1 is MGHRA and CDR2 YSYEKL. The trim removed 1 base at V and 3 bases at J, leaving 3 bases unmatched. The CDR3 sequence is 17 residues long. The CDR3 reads CASSQAGQGNYNSPLHF. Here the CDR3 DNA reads TGCGCCAGCAGCCAAGCGGGACAGGGGAACTATAATTCACCCCTCCACTTT.

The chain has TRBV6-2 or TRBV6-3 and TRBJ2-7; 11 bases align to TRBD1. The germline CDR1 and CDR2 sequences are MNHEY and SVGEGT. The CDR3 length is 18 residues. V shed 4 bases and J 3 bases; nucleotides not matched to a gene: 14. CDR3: CASSFESRTDRGHYEQYF. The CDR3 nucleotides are TGTGCCAGCAGTTTCGAGTCCCGGACGGACAGGGGGCACTACGAGCAGTACTTC.

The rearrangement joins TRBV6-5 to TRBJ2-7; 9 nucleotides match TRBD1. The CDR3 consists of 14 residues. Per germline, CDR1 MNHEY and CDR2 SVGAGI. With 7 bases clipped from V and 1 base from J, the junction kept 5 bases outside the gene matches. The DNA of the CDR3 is TGTGCCAGCAACCGGGACAGGGATTCCTACGAGCAGTACTTC. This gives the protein CASNRDRDSYEQYF.

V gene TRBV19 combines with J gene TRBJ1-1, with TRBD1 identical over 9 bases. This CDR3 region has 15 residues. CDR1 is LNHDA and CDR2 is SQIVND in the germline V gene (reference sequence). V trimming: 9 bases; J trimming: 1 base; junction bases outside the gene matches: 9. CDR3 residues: CASGYRGQGNTEAFF. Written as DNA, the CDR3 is TGTGCCAGCGGCTATAGGGGACAGGGGAACACTGAAGCTTTCTTT.

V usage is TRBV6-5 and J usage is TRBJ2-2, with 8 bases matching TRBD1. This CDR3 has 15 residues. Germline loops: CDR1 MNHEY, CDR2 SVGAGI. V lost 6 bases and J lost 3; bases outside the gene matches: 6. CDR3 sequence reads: CASSRRTGHTGELFF. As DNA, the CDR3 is TGTGCCAGCAGCCGAAGGACAGGGCACACCGGGGAGCTGTTTTTT.

The CDR3 sequence is CASSHTGGVLETQYF. DNA of the CDR3: TGTGCCAGCAGCCATACAGGGGGAGTGCTAGAGACCCAGTACTTC. This rearrangement joins TRBV3-1 (or the pseudogene TRBV3-2) to TRBJ2-5, with 8 bases matching TRBD1. The CDR3 is 15 residues long. Unmatched junction bases numbered 7, after V lost 3 bases and J lost 4 bases. Germline CDR1 reads LGHDT; CDR2 reads YNNKEL (reference sequence).

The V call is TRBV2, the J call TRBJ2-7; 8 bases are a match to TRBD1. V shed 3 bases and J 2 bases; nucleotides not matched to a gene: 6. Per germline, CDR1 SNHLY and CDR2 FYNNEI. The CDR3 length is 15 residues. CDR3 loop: CASSDGRQGTYEQYF. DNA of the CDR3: TGTGCCAGCAGTGACGGACGACAGGGGACCTACGAGCAGTACTTC. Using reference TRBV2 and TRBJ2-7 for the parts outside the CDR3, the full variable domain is EPEVTQTPSHQVTQMGQEVILRCVPISNHLYFYWYRQILGQKVEFLVSFYNNEISEKSEIFDDQFSVERPDGSNFTLKIRSTKLEDSAMYFCASSDGRQGTYEQYFGPGTRLTVT.

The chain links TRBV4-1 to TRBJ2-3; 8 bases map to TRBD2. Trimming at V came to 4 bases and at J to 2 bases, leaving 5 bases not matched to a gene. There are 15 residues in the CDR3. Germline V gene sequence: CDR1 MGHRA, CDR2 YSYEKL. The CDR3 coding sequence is TGCGCCAGCAGCCCCAGCGGGGGAAACACAGATACGCAGTATTTT. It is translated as CASSPSGGNTDTQYF.

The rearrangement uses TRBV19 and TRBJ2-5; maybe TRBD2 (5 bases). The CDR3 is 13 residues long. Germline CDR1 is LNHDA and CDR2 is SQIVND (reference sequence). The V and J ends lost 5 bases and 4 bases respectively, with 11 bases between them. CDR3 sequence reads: CASSGLAGETQYF. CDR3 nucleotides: TGTGCCAGTAGTGGTCTAGCAGGAGAGACCCAGTACTTC.

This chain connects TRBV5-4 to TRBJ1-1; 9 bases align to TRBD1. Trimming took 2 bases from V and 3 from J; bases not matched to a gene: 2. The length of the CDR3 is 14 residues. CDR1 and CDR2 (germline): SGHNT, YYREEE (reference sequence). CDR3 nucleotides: TGTGCCAGCAGCTTTGACAGGGGGTACACTGAAGCTTTCTTT. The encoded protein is CASSFDRGYTEAFF.

CDR3 protein: CASSQTGGGEQYF. DNA of the CDR3: TGTGCCAGCAGTCAGACAGGAGGAGGCGAGCAGTACTTC. This chain connects TRBV6-2 or TRBV6-3 to TRBJ2-7; possible D gene TRBD1, 6 bases. The CDR3 sequence is 13 residues long. Germline-derived CDR1 and CDR2 are MNHEY and SVGEGT. Trimming removed 5 bases at V and 6 bases at J, with 14 bases between.

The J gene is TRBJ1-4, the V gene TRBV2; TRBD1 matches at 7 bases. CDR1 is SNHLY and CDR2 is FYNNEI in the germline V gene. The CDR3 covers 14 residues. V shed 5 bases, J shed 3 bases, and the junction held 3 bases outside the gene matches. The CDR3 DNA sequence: TGTGCCAGCAGTAACAGGGGAGCTAATGAAAAACTGTTTTTT. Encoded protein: CASSNRGANEKLFF.

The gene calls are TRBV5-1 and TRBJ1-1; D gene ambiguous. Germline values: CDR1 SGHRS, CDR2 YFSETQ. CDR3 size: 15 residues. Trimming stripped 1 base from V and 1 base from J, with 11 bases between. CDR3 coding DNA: TGCGCCAGCAGCTTGCGGGGTCGGGAGAACACTGAAGCTTTCTTT. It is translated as CASSLRGRENTEAFF.

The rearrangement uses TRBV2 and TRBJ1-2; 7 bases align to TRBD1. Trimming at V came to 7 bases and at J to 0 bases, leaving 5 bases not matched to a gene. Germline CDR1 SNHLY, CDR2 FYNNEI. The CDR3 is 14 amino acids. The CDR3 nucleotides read TGTGCCAGCACCCCCAGGGGGTCTAACTATGGCTACACCTTC. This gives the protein CASTPRGSNYGYTF.

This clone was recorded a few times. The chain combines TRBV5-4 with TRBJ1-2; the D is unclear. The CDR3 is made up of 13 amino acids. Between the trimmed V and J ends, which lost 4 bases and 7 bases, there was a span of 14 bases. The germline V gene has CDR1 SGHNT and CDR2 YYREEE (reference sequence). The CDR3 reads CASSDLFGPGYTF. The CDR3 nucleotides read TGTGCCAGCAGCGACCTTTTTGGGCCTGGCTACACCTTC.

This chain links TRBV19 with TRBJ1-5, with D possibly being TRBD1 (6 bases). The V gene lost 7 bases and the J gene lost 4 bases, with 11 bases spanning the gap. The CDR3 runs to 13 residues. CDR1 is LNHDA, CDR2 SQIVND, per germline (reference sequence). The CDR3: CASNQGINQPQHF. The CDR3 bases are TGTGCCAGTAACCAGGGGATAAATCAGCCCCAGCATTTT.